These 23 T cell receptor beta chains share one sample of origin, sequenced in a study of monozygotic twins with inflammatory bowel disease. TCRdb reprocessed the 5' RACE reads; each CDR3 protein has one entry and no DNA is given. Here the sample table reports around 200,000 distinct CDR3 sequences. What was sequenced was blood. The source is a human donor with ulcerative colitis or Crohn's disease, or a healthy co-twin of an affected twin (not recorded which).

V usage is TRBV14 and J usage is TRBJ2-2. From germline, CDR1 is SGHDN and CDR2 FVKESK. The CDR3 runs to 16 residues. The CDR3: CASSQDLQAIGGELFF.

J is TRBJ1-5 and V is TRBV12-3 or TRBV12-4. The CDR3 has 13 amino acids. The chain's CDR3 is CASSSGGRQPQHF.

This rearrangement joins TRBV12-3 or TRBV12-4 to TRBJ2-1; TCRdb selects TRBD1, and the lack of DNA leaves this call unchecked. The CDR3 runs 14 residues. This CDR3 is CASSSGQGGNEQFF.

The chain combines TRBV13 with TRBJ1-1; the TCRdb call, TRBD1, lacks DNA for checking. The CDR3 spans 16 residues. CDR1 is PRHDT, CDR2 FYEKMQ, per germline (reference sequence). This chain's CDR3 is CASSFPGRVMNTEAFF.

The chain uses TRBV4-2 and TRBJ2-3; absent DNA, TCRdb's TRBD1 call cannot be checked. The V gene's germline CDR1 is LGHNA and CDR2 YNFKEQ. CDR3 length: 17 residues. The CDR3 protein is CASSQALNQGARDTQYF.

The chain links TRBV12-3 or TRBV12-4 to TRBJ1-2; TCRdb's D call of TRBD1 is untestable without DNA. The CDR3 runs to 14 residues. The CDR3 here is CASSYHGTGGGYTF.

The chain uses TRBV6-1 and TRBJ1-6; TCRdb names TRBD1, which stays unverified in the absence of DNA. CDR3 length: 15 amino acids. CDR1 and CDR2 (germline): MNHNS, SASEGT. CDR3 in amino acids: CASSEKEQGRKALHF.

V usage is TRBV5-1 and J usage is TRBJ1-4. The CDR3 is 14 amino acids. Germline values: CDR1 SGHRS, CDR2 YFSETQ. The CDR3 sequence is CASSSQFTDEKLFF.

The chain has TRBV7-7 and TRBJ1-4. The CDR3 sequence is 15 residues long. Per germline, CDR1 SSHAT and CDR2 FNYEAQ (reference sequence). The CDR3 sequence: CASSLVWKLAEKLFF.

This sequence joins TRBV10-3 and TRBJ2-6; without DNA, the TCRdb call of TRBD1 cannot be checked. In germline, CDR1 is ENHRY, CDR2 SYGVKD. The CDR3 covers 13 residues. The CDR3 reads CAIAPGGANVLTF.

This chain uses TRBV6-1 with TRBJ2-7; the TCRdb D gene call, TRBD1, has no DNA to confirm it. This CDR3 has 14 amino acids. Per germline, CDR1 MNHNS and CDR2 SASEGT. This CDR3 reads CASSPRDSSYEQYF.

The V call is TRBV5-1, the J call TRBJ1-6; TCRdb proposes TRBD1, but this gene call is untestable without DNA. The CDR3 loop spans 14 amino acids. Germline CDR1 and CDR2: SGHRS and YFSETQ. The CDR3: CASSFRDRNSPLHF.

V gene TRBV20-1 combines with J gene TRBJ1-4; TCRdb gives TRBD1 as the D gene, but with no DNA this cannot be confirmed. In germline, CDR1 is DFQATT, CDR2 SNEGSKA (reference sequence). The CDR3 sequence is 12 residues long. The CDR3 is CSAMDIGEKLFF.

J is TRBJ2-5 and V is TRBV18. CDR3 length equals 13 residues. Germline values: CDR1 KGHSH, CDR2 LQKENI. The CDR3 sequence: CASSPDIQETQYF.

The J gene is TRBJ1-2, the V gene TRBV25-1; TCRdb names TRBD1, which stays unverified in the absence of DNA. The CDR3 runs 13 residues. From germline, CDR1 is MGHDK and CDR2 SYGVNS. CDR3 protein: CASSVPGGHDYTF.

The chain links TRBV6-5 to TRBJ2-5. The CDR3 length is 17 residues. Germline V gene lookup returns CDR1 MNHEY and CDR2 SVGAGI. The CDR3 protein is CASSYSIFPSSVGTQYF.

The chain is built from TRBV5-1 and TRBJ1-2; the TRBD1 assignment by TCRdb is unverifiable without DNA. The V gene's germline CDR1 is SGHRS and CDR2 YFSETQ. CDR3 length: 16 amino acids. This chain's CDR3 is CASSSGQGFTMGGYTF.

The chain uses TRBV7-9 and TRBJ2-1; TCRdb proposes TRBD2, but this gene call is untestable without DNA. CDR1 is SEHNR, CDR2 FQNEAQ, per germline (reference sequence). This CDR3 region has 17 residues. The chain's CDR3 is CASSCRLAGGPRNEQFF.

J is TRBJ1-1 and V is TRBV12-3 or TRBV12-4. The CDR3 is made up of 13 amino acids. The CDR3 spells CASSTFQYTEAFF.

The chain joins TRBV3-1 to TRBJ2-7. Germline V gene lookup returns CDR1 LGHDT and CDR2 YNNKEL (reference sequence). The CDR3 totals 15 residues. The CDR3 loop is CASSQEYEIGYEQYF.

The CDR3 sequence: CASSPLPGGNGYTF. J is TRBJ1-2 and V is TRBV27; TCRdb calls TRBD1, which cannot be checked without DNA. The CDR3 has 14 residues. The germline V gene has CDR1 MNHEY and CDR2 SMNVEV (reference sequence).

The rearrangement links TRBV5-1 to TRBJ1-2; the TRBD1 assignment by TCRdb is unverifiable without DNA. The CDR3 has 14 amino acids. From germline, CDR1 is SGHRS and CDR2 YFSETQ. The CDR3 loop reads CASSPSLSNYGYTF. Drawing the rest from reference TRBV5-1 and TRBJ1-2, the complete variable domain is KAGVTQTPRYLIKTRGQQVTLSCSPISGHRSVSWYQQTPGQGLQFLFEYFSETQRNKGNFPGRFSGRQFSNSRSEMNVSTLELGDSALYLCASSPSLSNYGYTFGSGTRLTVV.

The rearrangement joins TRBV6-5 to TRBJ2-7. Germline lookup yields CDR1 MNHEY and CDR2 SVGAGI. The CDR3 is 16 residues long. CDR3 loop: CASSYSVVQGSYEQYF.